The rows below give T cell receptor beta chains drawn from one sample of a study of cytomegalovirus exposure and HLA in healthy donors. TCRdb's copy holds only in-frame clones and misses some; the assay was immunoSEQ multiplex PCR. The sample shows 250,000 to 350,000 clones, around 87% of them seen only once. Sequenced: PBMCs. These receptors originate from a woman under 40 in good health and CMV-seropositive. Each CDR3 is given with its conserved first and last residue. Fields, in order: D gene, clone size, V gene, J gene, CDR3 DNA, CDR3 protein. A D gene is named only where the DNA matches it firmly. For some rows the clone size is stated as once, few or many, or as a class when expanded; others skip it.

.	.	TRBV9	TRBJ2-5	TGTGCCAGCAGCCCAGAGGCTAGCGAAGAGACCCAGTACTTC	CASSPEASEETQYF
.	.	TRBV7-2	TRBJ1-1	TGTGCCAGCAGCTTAGAGGATAACACTGAAGCTTTCTTT	CASSLEDNTEAFF
TRBD1	.	TRBV6-6	TRBJ1-2	TGTGCCAGCAGTTACTCGGGACAGGGCAACTATGGCTACACCTTC	CASSYSGQGNYGYTF
.	.	TRBV5-1	TRBJ2-3	TGCGCCAGCGGGTCCCTCCCAGCGGACACAGATACGCAGTATTTT	CASGSLPADTDTQYF
.	.	TRBV27	TRBJ2-3	TGTGCCAGCCGCGAGTGGCCTCTTAGCACAGATACGCAGTATTTT	CASREWPLSTDTQYF
TRBD1	few	TRBV4-2	TRBJ1-1	TGTGCCAGCAGCCAGGCAGACAGGGGTGGCACTGAAGCTTTCTTT	CASSQADRGGTEAFF
TRBD2	.	TRBV28	TRBJ2-7	TGTGCCAGCACTAGCGGGAGCTTCTACGAGCAGTACTTC	CASTSGSFYEQYF
.	.	TRBV30	TRBJ2-4	TGTGCCTGTGAAAGGCTAGCCAAAAACATTCAGTACTTC	CACERLAKNIQYF
TRBD1	.	TRBV30	TRBJ2-3	TGTGCCTGGACAGAGGGGCAGGGGGTGGATACGCAGTATTTT	CAWTEGQGVDTQYF
.	.	TRBV4-3	TRBJ2-7	TGCGCCAGCAGCCAAGAATGGGGTACTACCTACGAGCAGTACTTC	CASSQEWGTTYEQYF
TRBD2	.	TRBV28	TRBJ2-1	TGTGCCAGCGGTTTAAGCGGGAGTAAGAATGAGCAGTTCTTC	CASGLSGSKNEQFF
.	.	TRBV28	TRBJ2-1	TGTGCCAGCAGTTTAGGGAATTGGAATGAGCAGTTCTTC	CASSLGNWNEQFF
.	.	TRBV5-1	TRBJ2-3	TGCGCCAGCAAAGACCGGGGGGCTACAGATACGCAGTATTTT	CASKDRGATDTQYF
TRBD1	.	TRBV5-4	TRBJ1-2	TGTGCCAGCACCGGGACAGGCTATGGCTACACCTTC	CASTGTGYGYTF
.	.	TRBV29-1	TRBJ1-1	TGCAGCGCACGATGGGCAGGGGTAAATACTGAAGCTTTCTTT	CSARWAGVNTEAFF
.	.	TRBV19	TRBJ1-1	TGTGCCAGTAGTATAAGTGCAGGTCTGAACACTGAAGCTTTCTTT	CASSISAGLNTEAFF
TRBD1	.	TRBV5-1	TRBJ1-4	TGCGCCAGTTCCGGGACAGGGGTAGAAAAACTGTTTTTT	CASSGTGVEKLFF
.	.	TRBV19	TRBJ2-7	TGTGCCAGTAGTATCACGAGGAGCTCCTACGAGCAGTACTTC	CASSITRSSYEQYF
.	.	TRBV6-5	TRBJ2-3	TGTGCCAGCAGTTCCCTGGTCAGAACCACAGATACGCAGTATTTT	CASSSLVRTTDTQYF
TRBD1	once	TRBV29-1	TRBJ1-2	TGCAGCATATATCTCGGACAGGGAGATGGCTACACCTTC	CSIYLGQGDGYTF
.	.	TRBV28	TRBJ1-5	TGTGCCAGCAGTTCCAGGGTAAATTATCAGCCCCAGCATTTT	CASSSRVNYQPQHF
TRBD1	.	TRBV7-3	TRBJ2-1	TGTGCCAGCAGCTCCGGGACAGGGAGAGTTGAGCAGTTCTTC	CASSSGTGRVEQFF
.	once	TRBV13	TRBJ2-1	TGTGCCAGCAGCTTATTGGGGGGCGGACAGTTCTTC	CASSLLGGGQFF
.	.	TRBV28	TRBJ1-1	TGTGCCAGCGGTCTTTTGGCGACAGGGAACACTGAAGCTTTCTTT	CASGLLATGNTEAFF
.	.	TRBV7-8	TRBJ1-4	TGTGCCAGCAGCTGGCTTCAAGGAAAACTGTTTTTT	CASSWLQGKLFF
.	.	TRBV29-1	TRBJ2-7	TGCAGCGTTGAGACTAGTAAAGGCTACGAGCAGTACTTC	CSVETSKGYEQYF
.	.	TRBV13	TRBJ2-5	TGTGCCAGCAGTCAACAGGAGACCCAGTACTTC	CASSQQETQYF
TRBD1	.	TRBV6-5	TRBJ1-5	TGTGCCAGCAGACAGGGGCAGAGTCAGCCCCAGCATTTT	CASRQGQSQPQHF
TRBD2	.	TRBV6-5	TRBJ2-7	TGTGCCAGCAGTTACTCGAGCGGGAGGCCTGCCTACGAGCAGTACTTC	CASSYSSGRPAYEQYF
TRBD1	.	TRBV13	TRBJ2-4	TGTGCCAGCAGCCTGGACAGGGATAGAAACATTCAGTACTTC	CASSLDRDRNIQYF
.	.	TRBV27	TRBJ1-2	TGTGCCAGCAGTTCCTTAAGACTACAGGGAGGTGACTATGGCTACACCTTC	CASSSLRLQGGDYGYTF
TRBD2	.	TRBV6-6	TRBJ2-7	TGTGCCAGCAGTTACCTCGCTAGCGGAACCTACGAGCAGTACTTC	CASSYLASGTYEQYF
TRBD2	.	TRBV29-1	TRBJ2-3	TGCAGCGTAACTGGACTAGCGGGGGCTATCACAGATACGCAGTATTTT	CSVTGLAGAITDTQYF
.	.	TRBV7-2	TRBJ2-5	TGTGCCAGCAGCTTGACACAAGAGACCCAGTACTTC	CASSLTQETQYF